The 28 T cell receptor beta chains below were found in one sample sequenced in a study of CD8+ T cells in alopecia areata. Treatment noted: oral pan-JAK inhibitor, 5-10 mg twice daily. RNA was extracted and reverse transcribed into cDNA as the sequencing template. The repertoire was sequenced with immunoSEQ multiplex PCR; TCRdb's copy has only in-frame clones and lacks some. This table has roughly 210,000 clones, about 40% appearing once. The sample consisted of CD4+ T cells sorted from blood, taken around week 37, from a patient treated with tofacitinib. Source of these receptors: a human donor with alopecia areata.

The gene calls are TRBV30 and TRBJ1-5; no firm D call. Trimming shortened V by 0 bases and J by 6 bases, and 18 bases separated the two germline ends. Germline V gives CDR1 GTSNPN, CDR2 SVGIG (reference sequence). The CDR3 contains 16 residues. CDR3 loop: CAWSVRPGPGGQPQHF. CDR3 nucleotides: TGTGCCTGGAGTGTACGTCCTGGGCCAGGCGGTCAGCCCCAGCATTTT.

This clone occurred a few times. This chain connects TRBV19 to TRBJ2-7; tentatively, D is TRBD1 (5 bases). Germline lookup yields CDR1 LNHDA and CDR2 SQIVND (reference sequence). V was shortened by 5 bases and J by 5 bases, with 13 bases between the two germline ends. The CDR3 consists of 13 residues. The CDR3 bases are TGTGCCAGTAGTGATCAGGGTCGGCACGAGCAGTACTTC. The encoded protein is CASSDQGRHEQYF.

The gene calls are TRBV6-6 and TRBJ2-5, with D maybe TRBD2 (6 bases). Germline-derived CDR1 and CDR2 are MNHNY and SVGAGI (reference sequence). The V and J ends lost 10 bases and 3 bases respectively, with 12 bases between them. CDR3 length: 12 amino acids. The CDR3 here is CATNSGEETQYF. The CDR3 DNA reads as TGTGCCACTAACTCGGGGGAAGAGACCCAGTACTTC.

This chain joins TRBV7-9 and TRBJ2-7; weak D call: TRBD1 (6 bases). This CDR3 region has 14 residues. Germline lookup yields CDR1 SEHNR and CDR2 FQNEAQ (reference sequence). The V and J ends lost 3 bases and 2 bases respectively, with 11 bases between them. CDR3: CASSFPAGAYEQYF. The CDR3 nucleotides read TGTGCCAGCAGCTTTCCGGCAGGGGCCTACGAGCAGTACTTC.

CDR3 residues: CASSSRGQGFTDTQYF. DNA of the CDR3: TGTGCCAGCAGTTCTAGGGGACAGGGATTCACAGATACGCAGTATTTT. This chain joins TRBV6-5 and TRBJ2-3; 9 bases line up with TRBD1. Germline CDR1 MNHEY, CDR2 SVGAGI. Losses at the gene ends were 4 bases for V and 2 bases for J; bases not matched to a gene: 7. The CDR3 has 16 residues.

J is TRBJ2-7 and V is TRBV6-6; D gene unclear. The ends were cut back, 8 bases at V and 6 bases at J, with 23 bases in the middle. Germline CDR1 is MNHNY and CDR2 is SVGAGI (reference sequence). This CDR3 region has 15 residues. The CDR3 sequence: CASQLRYTYLSEQYF. The CDR3 nucleotides read TGTGCCAGCCAGTTACGGTATACATACCTCTCCGAGCAGTACTTC.

The chain couples TRBV2 to TRBJ1-4; D is unclear. This CDR3 comprises 15 residues. The V and J ends lost 6 bases and 0 bases respectively, with 11 bases between them. In germline, CDR1 is SNHLY, CDR2 FYNNEI. The CDR3 bases are TGTGCCAGCAGCCCCGCCCGAGCAACTAATGAAAAACTGTTTTTT. It translates to CASSPARATNEKLFF.

This clone has a handful of counts. This chain connects TRBV25-1 to TRBJ2-7; D gene ambiguous. Trimming cost V 8 bases and J 3 bases, with 23 bases left between them. Germline CDR1 and CDR2: MGHDK and SYGVNS. The CDR3 loop spans 16 amino acids. Written as DNA, the CDR3 is TGTGCCAGCTCCCGAGCAGTGGGGTTCGGGTTCTACGAGCAGTACTTC. Its protein product is CASSRAVGFGFYEQYF.

V and J are TRBV30 and TRBJ1-1, with TRBD1 identical over 7 bases. V dropped 5 bases and J dropped 3; count of bases not matched to a gene: 6. Germline CDR1 is GTSNPN and CDR2 is SVGIG (reference sequence). This CDR3 region has 13 residues. CDR3 sequence reads: CAWGQGGDTEAFF. CDR3 nucleotide sequence: TGTGCCTGGGGCCAGGGGGGTGACACTGAAGCTTTCTTT.

This clone was detected a few times. This chain joins TRBV30 and TRBJ2-3, with D perhaps TRBD1 or TRBD2 (5 bases each). CDR1 is GTSNPN and CDR2 is SVGIG in the germline V gene (reference sequence). The CDR3 has 15 amino acids. With 6 bases removed from V and 2 bases from J, the gap between germline ends came to 18 bases. This CDR3 reads CACTRDPSFTDTQYF. CDR3 DNA sequence: TGTGCCTGCACCCGGGACCCGAGCTTCACAGATACGCAGTATTTT.

Only a few counts were recorded for this clone. This chain uses TRBV10-3 with TRBJ2-1; 15 positions agree with TRBD2. Trimming took 4 bases from V and 14 from J; bases not matched to a gene: 9. Germline V gives CDR1 ENHRY, CDR2 SYGVKD. The CDR3 extends over 15 amino acids. Here the CDR3 reads CAISVRTSGRAHKFF. The CDR3 DNA reads TGTGCCATCAGTGTCCGGACTAGCGGGAGGGCTCATAAGTTCTTC.

This clone was detected a few times. The CDR3 coding sequence is TGTGCCAGCAGCTTAGACCGGCAGGTGAGGACTGAAGCTTTCTTT. Translating gives CASSLDRQVRTEAFF. V and J are TRBV5-4 and TRBJ1-1; D not resolved. Between the trimmed V and J ends, which lost 2 bases and 5 bases, there was a span of 16 bases. The CDR3 contains 15 residues. From germline, CDR1 is SGHNT and CDR2 YYREEE (reference sequence).

The chain has TRBV9 and TRBJ1-2, with D unresolved. The germline CDR1 and CDR2 sequences are SGDLS and YYNGEE. The CDR3 has 11 amino acids. V was trimmed by 6 bases and J by 1 base, leaving 4 bases between them. This CDR3 is CASNNNYGYTF. CDR3 DNA: TGTGCCAGCAATAATAACTATGGCTACACCTTC.

The chain is built from TRBV19 and TRBJ1-5; the D gene is possibly TRBD1 (6 bases). Trimming cost V 1 base and J 6 bases, with 13 bases left between them. Germline assignment: CDR1 LNHDA and CDR2 SQIVND (reference sequence). The CDR3 extends over 15 amino acids. The CDR3: CASSIGHTGIQPQHF. DNA of the CDR3: TGTGCCAGTAGTATAGGCCACACAGGGATTCAGCCCCAGCATTTT.

This clone was counted between two and nine times. The rearrangement joins TRBV7-2 to TRBJ2-7; 12 positions match TRBD2. Germline V gene sequence: CDR1 SGHTA, CDR2 FQGNSA. J gave up 5 bases and V 1 base, and 12 bases lay outside the gene matches. The CDR3 totals 18 residues. The CDR3 DNA reads as TGTGCCAGCAGCTTAGACCCCTCGTCTAGCGGGAGGGACCACGAGCAGTACTTC. Its protein product is CASSLDPSSSGRDHEQYF.

This rearrangement joins TRBV10-3 to TRBJ2-5, with 8 bases that match TRBD1. V was pared by 0 bases and J by 3 bases, with 0 bases of the junction left unmatched. The CDR3 extends over 14 amino acids. Germline assignment: CDR1 ENHRY and CDR2 SYGVKD. CDR3 nucleotide sequence: TGTGCCATCAGTGAGTCGACAGGGGAAGAGACCCAGTACTTC. As protein: CAISESTGEETQYF.

The rearrangement uses TRBV29-1 and TRBJ2-7, with D perhaps matching TRBD1 (6 bases). The V and J ends lost 6 bases and 3 bases respectively, with 15 bases between them. This CDR3 has 13 amino acids. CDR1 SQVTM and CDR2 ANQGSEA come from the germline V gene. CDR3 sequence: CSVAPGHLYEQYF. For the CDR3, the DNA is TGCAGCGTCGCCCCGGGACACCTCTACGAGCAGTACTTC.

The chain has TRBV7-2 and TRBJ2-7; D is unresolved. Trimming left V 5 bases short and J 2 bases short, with 7 bases between. CDR3 length equals 12 residues. Germline CDR1 SGHTA, CDR2 FQGNSA. CDR3 coding DNA: TGTGCCAGCAGCCGCCCTGCCTACGAGCAGTACTTC. Translation gives CASSRPAYEQYF. The complete variable domain, with remaining parts taken from reference TRBV7-2 and TRBJ2-7, reads GAGVSQSPSNKVTEKGKDVELRCDPISGHTALYWYRQSLGQGLEFLIYFQGNSAPDKSGLPSDRFSAERTGGSVSTLTIQRTQQEDSAVYLCASSRPAYEQYFGPGTRLTVT.

The chain combines TRBV5-1 with TRBJ2-1; TRBD2 aligns across 8 bases. The germline V gene encodes CDR1 SGHRS and CDR2 YFSETQ. CDR3 length equals 16 residues. V shed 5 bases, J shed 6 bases, and the junction held 13 bases outside the gene matches. The chain's CDR3 is CASRDPGTRFSNEQFF. The CDR3, as DNA: TGCGCCAGCAGGGACCCCGGGACTAGATTCTCCAATGAGCAGTTCTTC.

The chain joins TRBV4-2 to TRBJ1-5; D remains ambiguous. Between the trimmed V and J ends, which lost 4 bases and 2 bases, there was a span of 12 bases. Germline V gene lookup returns CDR1 LGHNA and CDR2 YNFKEQ. This CDR3 has 15 amino acids. CDR3 DNA: TGTGCCAGCAGCCCGACCCGGAGGGGCAATCAGCCCCAGCATTTT. Translated, it gives CASSPTRRGNQPQHF.

This clone has more than one count but fewer than ten. V and J are TRBV28 and TRBJ1-4; 7 bases fit TRBD1. The CDR3 totals 15 residues. V lost 10 bases and J lost 8; bases outside the gene matches: 16. Germline values: CDR1 MDHEN, CDR2 SYDVKM. For the CDR3, the DNA is TGTGCCACAGGGGCTGGCGGGACAGCCACAGAAAAACTGTTTTTT. Encoded protein: CATGAGGTATEKLFF.

The V and J genes are TRBV15 and TRBJ2-5; D remains unclear. The V end was cut by 0 bases, the J end by 5 bases, with 10 bases between. The CDR3 contains 14 residues. The germline CDR1 and CDR2 sequences are LNHNV and YYDKDF (reference sequence). CDR3 DNA: TGTGCCACCAGCAGAGATCTCCCCCGGGAGACCCAGTACTTC. Residues: CATSRDLPRETQYF.

This clone was counted only a few times. The chain combines TRBV7-9 with TRBJ1-2; TRBD1 might be the D (5 bases). V lost 5 bases and J 6 bases, leaving 10 bases between the germline ends. Germline values: CDR1 SEHNR, CDR2 FQNEAQ (reference sequence). The CDR3 consists of 12 residues. CDR3 region: CASSTRGDGYTF. The CDR3 DNA follows: TGTGCCAGCAGCACGCGAGGGGATGGCTACACCTTC.

This clone was seen a handful of times. V and J are TRBV5-6 and TRBJ2-1; D is perhaps TRBD2 (6 bases). The CDR3 spans 13 residues. Germline values: CDR1 SGHDT, CDR2 YYEEEE. V gave up 5 bases and J gave up 2 bases, with 8 bases separating them. In DNA form, the CDR3 reads TGTGCCAGCAGGGGGACTCCCTACAATGAGCAGTTCTTC. It translates to CASRGTPYNEQFF. Combining the CDR3 with reference TRBV5-6 and TRBJ2-1 gives the whole variable domain DAGVTQSPTHLIKTRGQQVTLRCSPKSGHDTVSWYQQALGQGPQFIFQYYEEEERQRGNFPDRFSGHQFPNYSSELNVNALLLGDSALYLCASRGTPYNEQFFGPGTRLTVL.

V usage is TRBV18 and J usage is TRBJ2-1; 7 nucleotides align to TRBD2. In germline, CDR1 is KGHSH, CDR2 LQKENI. Losses at the gene ends were 3 bases for V and 4 bases for J; bases not matched to a gene: 6. The length of the CDR3 is 15 residues. CDR3 sequence reads: CASSPGASGYNEQFF. CDR3 nucleotides: TGTGCCAGCTCACCCGGGGCTAGCGGATACAATGAGCAGTTCTTC.

The chain employs TRBV9 and TRBJ2-7; D might be TRBD2 (6 bases). Germline CDR1 SGDLS, CDR2 YYNGEE. The CDR3 extends over 14 amino acids. Deletions cut 3 bases from V and 5 bases from J, with 15 bases between. CDR3 sequence (DNA): TGTGCCAGCAGCGCGGGGACTCACAGGAACGAGCAGTACTTC. It yields the protein CASSAGTHRNEQYF.

The V gene is TRBV19, the J gene TRBJ2-1; D is undetermined. This CDR3 is 12 amino acids long. Germline V gene data show CDR1 as LNHDA and CDR2 as SQIVND (reference sequence). Trimming removed 5 bases from V and 6 bases from J, with 8 bases in between. The CDR3 sequence: CASSGLVNEQFF. CDR3 sequence (DNA): TGTGCCAGTAGTGGCCTAGTCAATGAGCAGTTCTTC. Based on the CDR3 plus reference TRBV19 and TRBJ2-1, the full variable domain is DGGITQSPKYLFRKEGQNVTLSCEQNLNHDAMYWYRQDPGQGLRLIYYSQIVNDFQKGDIAEGYSVSREKKESFPLTVTSAQKNPTAFYLCASSGLVNEQFFGPGTRLTVL.

With respect to this clone: Additional DNA sequences in this sample encode the identical CDR3. The chain employs TRBV2 and TRBJ2-5; D not resolved. The CDR3 sequence is 11 residues long. Germline-derived CDR1 and CDR2 are SNHLY and FYNNEI. V was pared by 4 bases and J by 4 bases, with 4 bases between. CDR3 sequence reads: CASSVRETQYF. For the CDR3, the DNA is TGTGCCAGCAGTGTGAGAGAGACCCAGTACTTC.